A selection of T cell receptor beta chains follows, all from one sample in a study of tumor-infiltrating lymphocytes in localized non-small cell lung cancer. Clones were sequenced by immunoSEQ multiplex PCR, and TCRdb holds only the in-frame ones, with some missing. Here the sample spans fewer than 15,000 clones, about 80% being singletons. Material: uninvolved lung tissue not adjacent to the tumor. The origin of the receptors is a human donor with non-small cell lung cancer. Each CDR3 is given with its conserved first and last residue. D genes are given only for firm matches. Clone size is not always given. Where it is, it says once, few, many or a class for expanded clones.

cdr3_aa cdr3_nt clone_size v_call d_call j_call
CASSPLGGRETQYF TGTGCCAGCTCACCATTGGGGGGCAGAGAGACCCAGTACTTC - TRBV18 - TRBJ2-5
CASSLRDESPLHF TGTGCCAGCAGCTTGCGAGACGAGTCACCCCTCCACTTT few TRBV7-9 - TRBJ1-6
CASSLYGITDTQYF TGTGCCAGCAGTTTATACGGGATCACAGATACGCAGTATTTT - TRBV27 - TRBJ2-3
CASSYSFGTQYF TGTGCCAGCAGTTACTCATTTGGGACCCAGTACTTC once TRBV6-5 - TRBJ2-5
CASSSGQGAYEQYF TGCGCCAGCAGCTCCGGACAGGGGGCCTACGAGCAGTACTTC once TRBV5-1 TRBD1 TRBJ2-7
CAWRLGTGIRNGYTF TGTGCCTGGAGGCTGGGGACAGGGATTAGGAATGGCTACACCTTC - TRBV30 TRBD1 TRBJ1-2
CASSQEQSSGDTDTQYF TGTGCCAGCAGCCAAGAACAATCCAGCGGCGACACAGATACGCAGTATTTT - TRBV4-2 - TRBJ2-3
CASRRTENYGYTF TGTGCCAGCAGACGGACGGAAAACTATGGCTACACCTTC once TRBV6-5 - TRBJ1-2
CASTDGVDGSPLHF TGCGCCAGCACCGACGGCGTTGATGGTTCACCCCTCCACTTT - TRBV5-1 - TRBJ1-6
CASSSPLAEETQYF TGTGCCAGCAGCTCACCTCTAGCGGAAGAGACCCAGTACTTC - TRBV11-3 TRBD2 TRBJ2-5
CASSAQGVHEKLFF TGTGCCAGCAGCGCACAGGGGGTTCACGAAAAACTGTTTTTT - TRBV7-9 TRBD1 TRBJ1-4
CASSLRRAETQYF TGTGCCAGCAGCTTAAGGCGAGCGGAGACCCAGTACTTC - TRBV13 - TRBJ2-5
CASSVTGARSPLHF TGTGCCAGCAGCGTTACAGGGGCTAGGTCACCCCTCCACTTT - TRBV14 TRBD1 TRBJ1-6
CASSLEQQDGYTF TGTGCCAGCAGCTTAGAGCAGCAGGATGGCTACACCTTC once TRBV7-9 - TRBJ1-2
CASTLGFGGLTYEQYF TGTGCCAGCACCTTGGGGTTCGGGGGCCTGACCTACGAGCAGTACTTC - TRBV11-2 - TRBJ2-7
CASSFLPDRYEQYF TGTGCCAGCAGTTTCCTGCCGGACAGGTACGAGCAGTACTTC - TRBV6-1 TRBD1 TRBJ2-7
CASSFYGAEQFF TGTGCCAGCAGCTTTTACGGGGCTGAGCAGTTCTTC - TRBV7-6 - TRBJ2-1
CASSPLTGEKLFF TGTGCCAGCAGTCCCCTGACTGGAGAAAAACTGTTTTTT few TRBV6-5 - TRBJ1-4
CAISEGSPAGGFQETQYF TGTGCCATCAGTGAGGGTTCGCCTGCGGGGGGCTTCCAAGAGACCCAGTACTTC once TRBV10-3 TRBD2 TRBJ2-5
CATGTSGGFDNEQFF TGTGCCACCGGGACTAGCGGGGGTTTCGACAATGAGCAGTTCTTC few TRBV10-3 TRBD2 TRBJ2-1
CASSEGSLSGANVLTF TGTGCCAGCAGCGAAGGGTCCCTCTCTGGGGCCAACGTCCTGACTTTC once TRBV4-2 - TRBJ2-6
CSVDGFSYNEQFF TGCAGCGTTGACGGATTCTCCTACAATGAGCAGTTCTTC - TRBV29-1 - TRBJ2-1
CAWSGRTDNQPQHF TGTGCCTGGAGTGGGAGGACAGACAATCAGCCCCAGCATTTT - TRBV30 - TRBJ1-5
CASSLSRGGSDGYTF TGTGCCAGCAGTTTATCCCGCGGCGGGAGCGATGGCTACACCTTC - TRBV27 - TRBJ1-2
CASSRGYGYTF TGTGCCAGCAGCCGGGGCTATGGCTACACCTTC - TRBV6-1 - TRBJ1-2
CASSQDAPGQGLNTEAFF TGCGCCAGCAGCCAAGATGCCCCGGGACAGGGCTTGAACACTGAAGCTTTCTTT - TRBV4-1 TRBD1 TRBJ1-1
CASSFLTAGELFF TGCGCCAGCAGCTTCCTTACGGCCGGGGAGCTGTTTTTT - TRBV5-1 - TRBJ2-2
CASSTGTPSDTQYF TGTGCCAGCAGCACCGGGACCCCCTCGGATACGCAGTATTTT - TRBV6-6 - TRBJ2-3
CASSDSGANVLTF TGTGCCAGCAGTGATTCTGGGGCCAACGTCCTGACTTTC - TRBV2 - TRBJ2-6
CASSFGQGTEAFF TGCGCCAGCAGCTTCGGACAGGGCACTGAAGCTTTCTTT - TRBV5-1 TRBD1 TRBJ1-1
CASKWRDGQPQHF TGTGCCAGCAAATGGAGGGACGGCCAGCCCCAGCATTTT few TRBV28 - TRBJ1-5
CASNEGYGQGQETQYF TGTGCCAGCAACGAAGGGTACGGGCAGGGCCAAGAGACCCAGTACTTC - TRBV28 - TRBJ2-5
CASSLGTIGAKQYF TGTGCCAGCAGTCTTGGAACTATAGGGGCCAAGCAGTACTTC - TRBV27 - TRBJ2-7
CASSSGTFGNQPQHF TGTGCCAGCAGTTCTGGGACATTTGGCAATCAGCCCCAGCATTTT - TRBV6-1 - TRBJ1-5
CASSLGGGYEQYF TGCGCCAGCAGCTTGGGTGGCGGCTACGAGCAGTACTTC - TRBV5-1 - TRBJ2-7
CASSPWTSEKLFF TGTGCCAGCAGCCCGTGGACGAGTGAAAAACTGTTTTTT - TRBV5-8 - TRBJ1-4
CAWSVTLGTQYF TGTGCCTGGAGTGTAACCCTCGGTACGCAGTATTTT - TRBV30 - TRBJ2-3
CASSPGQGTYEQYF TGTGCCAGCAGCCCGGGACAGGGAACCTACGAGCAGTACTTC - TRBV7-3 TRBD1 TRBJ2-7
CASSAQGISGNTIYF TGTGCCAGCAGTGCACAGGGGATCTCTGGAAACACCATATATTTT - TRBV2 TRBD1 TRBJ1-3
CAWSVRDDQPQHF TGTGCCTGGAGTGTACGGGATGATCAGCCCCAGCATTTT - TRBV30 - TRBJ1-5
CASSYPGRDEQYF TGTGCCAGCAGTTACCCTGGACGGGACGAGCAGTACTTC - TRBV6-5 - TRBJ2-7
CASRLVTGGAKGYTF TGTGCCAGCCGGCTCGTGACAGGGGGCGCGAAGGGCTACACCTTC - TRBV28 TRBD1 TRBJ1-2
CASSLRGFGYEQYF TGTGCCAGCAGCTTGCGGGGTTTCGGCTACGAGCAGTACTTC - TRBV5-4 - TRBJ2-7
CASSLGFPGELFF TGTGCCAGCAGCTTAGGGTTCCCCGGGGAGCTGTTTTTT - TRBV11-2 - TRBJ2-2
CASSPLVEQYF TGTGCCAGCTCACCATTGGTCGAGCAGTACTTC - TRBV18 - TRBJ2-7
CAWSVGGPGELFF TGTGCCTGGAGTGTAGGAGGGCCCGGGGAGCTGTTTTTT - TRBV30 - TRBJ2-2
CASSPPGLKNEQFF TGTGCCAGTAGTCCCCCGGGACTCAAAAATGAGCAGTTCTTC - TRBV19 - TRBJ2-1
CASSPRAGAPDTQYF TGTGCCAGCAGCCCTAGAGCGGGGGCCCCAGATACGCAGTATTTT - TRBV4-2 TRBD2 TRBJ2-3
CASSLGGALQETQYF TGTGCCAGCAGCTTGGGAGGGGCCCTTCAAGAGACCCAGTACTTC few TRBV7-8 TRBD2 TRBJ2-5